The 4 T cell receptor beta chains below come from one sample, sequenced in a study of blood T cell repertoires in COVID-19 (dated by TCRdb to between 2020 and 2021). The method behind the library was the immunoSEQ multiplex PCR assay. Sourced from immuneACCESS, this table was stored by TCRdb with only in-frame sequences that have V and J called. A share of the clones is absent; for the studies checked, an unresolved V gene accounts for under half, and the remainder has no known explanation. This sample is represented by about 360,000 clones; about 88% of them were singletons. The biggest ten clones account for under 8.5% of the sample. Sequencing was done on a sample of peripheral blood. These receptors were taken from a woman aged 60-75 years with COVID-19, enrolled during active disease.

The J gene is TRBJ1-2, the V gene TRBV5-5, with a tentative D call TRBD1 (5 bases). Trimming left V 6 bases short and J 6 bases short, with 15 bases between. CDR1 SGHKS and CDR2 YYEKEE come from the germline V gene (reference sequence). The CDR3 consists of 13 residues. In DNA form, the CDR3 reads TGTGCCAGCACTCCCAGGGTGCGAGATGGCTACACCTTC. It translates to CASTPRVRDGYTF.

CDR3 protein: CASSVGQGSYEQYF. CDR3 DNA sequence: TGTGCCAGCAGTGTAGGACAGGGCTCCTACGAGCAGTACTTC. This chain links TRBV3-1 (or the pseudogene TRBV3-2) with TRBJ2-7, with 8 bases aligning to TRBD1. Germline CDR1 and CDR2: LGHDT and YNNKEL (reference sequence). The length of the CDR3 is 14 residues. With 6 bases clipped from V and 0 bases from J, the junction kept 4 bases outside the gene matches.

The rearrangement joins TRBV6-5 to TRBJ2-3; the D gene is possibly TRBD1 (5 bases). CDR1 and CDR2 (germline): MNHEY, SVGAGI. The CDR3 runs to 14 residues. Trimming took off 7 bases at V and 0 bases at J, with 11 bases between the two ends. In DNA, the CDR3 is TGTGCCAGCACATGGGGCAGAAGCACAGATACGCAGTATTTT. Its translation: CASTWGRSTDTQYF.

V is TRBV6-5 and J is TRBJ1-3; D is perhaps TRBD1 (6 bases). Trimming removed 8 bases at V and 8 bases at J, with 19 bases between. CDR1 is MNHEY, CDR2 SVGAGI, per germline. The CDR3 contains 14 residues. CDR3 loop: CASVPGEWSDTIYF. As DNA, the CDR3 is TGTGCCAGCGTCCCAGGGGAATGGAGCGACACCATATATTTT.